This passage covers 28 T cell receptor beta chains from one sample sequenced in a study of lymphopenia after photon versus proton radiotherapy (dated by TCRdb to the late 2010s). Libraries were built with the immunoSEQ multiplex PCR assay. Not all clones reach the TCRdb copy of this immuneACCESS table, which keeps in-frame sequences only. Checked studies attribute under half of the gap to unresolved V genes and leave the rest unexplained. The sample yields some 25,000 clones; approximately 90% were counted once. 15% to 20% of the sample belongs to the ten largest clones. The source was peripheral blood, collected from a patient treated with photon-based radiotherapy. Every receptor here comes from a man aged 45 to 65 with gastric cancer.

Concerning this clone itself: A much larger clone lies a single base off, so this may be a read error. In the same sample, other DNA sequences code for this CDR3. The CDR3 spells CASSGQGELGGYTF. CDR3 coding DNA: TGTGCCAGCAGCGGACAGGGAGAGCTCGGGGGCTACACCTTT. The chain has TRBV9 and TRBJ1-2; TRBD1 matches at 7 bases. This CDR3 has 14 amino acids. The germline V gene has CDR1 SGDLS and CDR2 YYNGEE.

V gene TRBV6-1 combines with J gene TRBJ2-3; TRBD2 is a possible D gene (5 bases). The CDR3 extends over 15 amino acids. Germline lookup yields CDR1 MNHNS and CDR2 SASEGT. The germline V and J ends were trimmed by 5 bases and 6 bases, with 18 bases remaining between them. The CDR3 DNA sequence: TGTGCCAGCAGTCAGCTAGGACCCGGAGGTGATACGCAGTATTTT. This codes for CASSQLGPGGDTQYF.

The chain couples TRBV12-5 to TRBJ2-2; D remains ambiguous. V lost 0 bases and J lost 0, with 8 bases in between. CDR1 is LGHNT, CDR2 FRNRAP, per germline. The CDR3 has 16 residues. CDR3 amino acids: CASGLVGAANTGELFF. CDR3 nucleotides: TGTGCTAGTGGTTTGGTAGGAGCAGCGAACACCGGGGAGCTGTTTTTT.

This clone has just one count. The chain links TRBV30 to TRBJ1-6; no clear D gene. This CDR3 has 14 amino acids. Germline V gives CDR1 GTSNPN, CDR2 SVGIG (reference sequence). Trimming took off 0 bases at V and 4 bases at J, with 7 bases between the two ends. CDR3 coding DNA: TGTGCCTGGAGTGTGAGCTATTATAATTCACCCCTCCACTTT. It translates to CAWSVSYYNSPLHF.

The chain carries TRBV7-2 and TRBJ2-3; possibly TRBD1 for D (6 bases). Germline CDR1 reads SGHTA; CDR2 reads FQGNSA. This CDR3 has 14 residues. The V gene lost 5 bases and the J gene lost 3 bases, with 12 bases spanning the gap. This chain's CDR3 is CASSIQGDTDTQYF. The CDR3, as DNA: TGTGCCAGCAGCATACAGGGTGATACAGATACGCAGTATTTT.

The CDR3 region has the DNA TGCGCCAGCAGCCGGGGGGCTACAGGGGCGGGCTCCTACGAGCAGTACTTC. This sequence encodes CASSRGATGAGSYEQYF. The chain combines TRBV4-3 with TRBJ2-7, with D perhaps matching TRBD1 (7 bases). The CDR3 spans 17 residues. The germline V and J ends were trimmed by 4 bases and 0 bases, with 19 bases remaining between them. Looked up from germline, CDR1 is LGHNA and CDR2 is YSLEER.

CDR3: CASSFQGGTGELFF. DNA of the CDR3: TGCGCCAGCAGCTTCCAGGGCGGGACCGGGGAGCTGTTTTTT. This chain connects TRBV5-1 to TRBJ2-2; D could derive from TRBD1 or TRBD2 (5 bases each). Germline assignment: CDR1 SGHRS and CDR2 YFSETQ. This CDR3 region has 14 residues. V was pared by 2 bases and J by 5 bases, with 10 bases between.

This clone occurred a few times. At one of its ends the junction is not consistent with the germline gene, which may arise from a read error. This sequence joins TRBV2 and TRBJ1-1; D is unresolved. Germline assignment: CDR1 SNHLY and CDR2 FYNNEI. This CDR3 region has 13 residues. The CDR3 loop reads CASCEDMNTEAFF. The DNA of the CDR3 is TGTGCCAGCTGTGAGGATATGAACACTGAAGCTTTCTTT.

This chain joins TRBV27 and TRBJ2-1; 7 nucleotides line up with TRBD2. Trimming cost V 10 bases and J 1 base; bases outside gene matches: 4. The CDR3 loop spans 13 amino acids. In germline, CDR1 is MNHEY, CDR2 SMNVEV (reference sequence). The CDR3 region is CATQAGSYNEQFF. The CDR3 DNA is TGTGCCACCCAAGCGGGGTCCTACAATGAGCAGTTCTTC.

This chain joins TRBV7-7 and TRBJ2-2, with D unclear. Trimming removed 5 bases at V and 8 bases at J, with 15 bases between. The CDR3 runs to 14 residues. Germline V gives CDR1 SSHAT, CDR2 FNYEAQ (reference sequence). The CDR3 region has the DNA TGTGCCAGCAGCCCCCGGACGGATACAGGGGAGCTGTTTTTT. This sequence encodes CASSPRTDTGELFF.

The chain combines TRBV6-1 with TRBJ1-1, with TRBD1 as a possible D gene (5 bases). Germline V gene lookup returns CDR1 MNHNS and CDR2 SASEGT. The V gene lost 7 bases and the J gene lost 4 bases, with 13 bases spanning the gap. The CDR3 has 13 residues. The CDR3 loop is CASTRDGGTEAFF. DNA for the CDR3: TGTGCCAGCACACGGGACGGGGGCACTGAAGCTTTCTTT.

V usage is TRBV19 and J usage is TRBJ2-3; 9 nucleotides align to TRBD1. The CDR3 has 16 residues. In germline, CDR1 is LNHDA, CDR2 SQIVND (reference sequence). With V trimmed by 4 bases and J by 4 bases, 9 bases remained unmatched. This CDR3 is CASSKRQGDSADTQYF. The CDR3 nucleotides are TGTGCCAGTAGTAAGCGACAGGGGGATTCGGCAGATACGCAGTATTTT.

The chain recombines TRBV7-6 with TRBJ1-5; no clear D. The CDR3 has 13 residues. V shed 2 bases and J shed 7 bases, with 9 bases lying between them. From germline, CDR1 is SGHVS and CDR2 FNYEAQ. The CDR3 DNA reads TGTGCCAGCAGCTTATATCCCCCCCAGCCCCAGCATTTT. This gives the protein CASSLYPPQPQHF.

V usage is TRBV9 and J usage is TRBJ2-1; D remains ambiguous. The CDR3 extends over 14 amino acids. Germline V CDR1 and CDR2: SGDLS, YYNGEE. The V and J ends lost 0 bases and 0 bases respectively, with 4 bases between them. In DNA form, the CDR3 reads TGTGCCAGCAGCGTAGGGAGCTCCTACAATGAGCAGTTCTTC. Its protein product is CASSVGSSYNEQFF.

The chain is built from TRBV14 and TRBJ2-5, with D unclear. This CDR3 has 15 residues. The V end lost 0 bases, the J end lost 2 bases, and 10 bases lay between the germline ends. The germline V gene encodes CDR1 SGHDN and CDR2 FVKESK. For the CDR3, the DNA is TGTGCCAGCAGCCAAGATTCTGGCATTCAAGAGACCCAGTACTTC. It yields the protein CASSQDSGIQETQYF.

The chain uses TRBV15 and TRBJ2-2; D remains unclear. CDR3 length equals 15 residues. Trimming cost V 0 bases and J 0 bases, with 5 bases left between them. Germline CDR1 LNHNV, CDR2 YYDKDF (reference sequence). The CDR3: CATSRDGANTGELFF. The CDR3 DNA is TGTGCCACCAGCAGAGACGGCGCGAACACCGGGGAGCTGTTTTTT.

This clone was seen once. This chain joins TRBV19 and TRBJ2-2, with D possibly TRBD1 on 5 matching bases. CDR3 length equals 14 residues. Per the germline V gene, CDR1 is LNHDA and CDR2 is SQIVND (reference sequence). Trimming left V 9 bases short and J 4 bases short, with 15 bases between. The CDR3 is CASQKMTVTGELFF. The DNA for the CDR3 is TGTGCCAGCCAGAAAATGACAGTCACCGGGGAGCTGTTTTTT.

Judged by abundance, this clone is medium-sized. The chain has TRBV7-2 and TRBJ1-6; D not resolved. In germline, CDR1 is SGHTA, CDR2 FQGNSA. The CDR3 has 14 amino acids. Trimming pared 2 bases from V and 1 base from J, leaving 3 bases between. CDR3 nucleotides: TGTGCCAGCAGCTTAACTTCCTATAATTCACCCCTCCACTTT. Its protein is CASSLTSYNSPLHF.

V and J are TRBV6-5 and TRBJ1-6; D not resolved. V shed 2 bases and J shed 3 bases, with 11 bases lying between them. Germline CDR1 MNHEY, CDR2 SVGAGI. This CDR3 region has 16 residues. In DNA form, the CDR3 reads TGTGCCAGCAGTTACCTGGGCGGGAACTATAATTCACCCCTCCACTTT. It translates to CASSYLGGNYNSPLHF.

The V gene is TRBV4-3, the J gene TRBJ1-2; 8 positions agree with TRBD1. Germline lookup yields CDR1 LGHNA and CDR2 YSLEER. The CDR3 covers 16 residues. Trimming cost V 0 bases and J 3 bases; bases outside gene matches: 6. In DNA form, the CDR3 reads TGCGCCAGCAGCCAAGATCAGAGACAGGGGCACTATGGCTACACCTTC. Translated, it gives CASSQDQRQGHYGYTF.

The chain is built from TRBV6-4 and TRBJ2-6; D may be TRBD2 (6 bases). CDR3 length equals 15 residues. Trimming cost V 4 bases and J 4 bases, with 11 bases left between them. Germline V gene lookup returns CDR1 MRHNA and CDR2 SNTAGT. This chain's CDR3 is CASSASSAGANVLTF. CDR3 coding DNA: TGTGCCAGCAGTGCCTCTAGCGCCGGGGCCAACGTCCTGACTTTC.

V gene TRBV29-1 combines with J gene TRBJ2-1; D tentatively reads TRBD1 or TRBD2 (5 bases each). The ends were cut back, 5 bases at V and 8 bases at J, with 16 bases in the middle. This CDR3 is built from 13 residues. The germline V gene encodes CDR1 SQVTM and CDR2 ANQGSEA. As DNA, the CDR3 is TGCAGCGTTCCTAGGGAGCAGGGCTATGAGCAGTTCTTC. Translation: CSVPREQGYEQFF.

The chain links TRBV5-1 to TRBJ2-5; no definite D call. The CDR3 consists of 14 residues. The germline V and J ends were trimmed by 3 bases and 0 bases, with 9 bases remaining between them. Germline CDR1 is SGHRS and CDR2 is YFSETQ. The DNA for the CDR3 is TGCGCCAGCAGCTACCGAAAAGACCAAGAGACCCAGTACTTC. It specifies CASSYRKDQETQYF.

This chain connects TRBV6-5 to TRBJ1-2, with D perhaps matching TRBD1 (5 bases). The length of the CDR3 is 12 residues. With 8 bases removed from V and 6 bases from J, the gap between germline ends came to 13 bases. In germline, CDR1 is MNHEY, CDR2 SVGAGI. DNA of the CDR3: TGTGCCAGCCGCCCGGAGGGGCATGGCTACACCTTC. Its translation is CASRPEGHGYTF.

The gene calls are TRBV5-1 and TRBJ2-1; tentative D call: TRBD1 (5 bases). Germline V gives CDR1 SGHRS, CDR2 YFSETQ. The CDR3 runs 19 residues. Trimming took 3 bases from V and 0 from J, leaving 22 bases between them. The CDR3 bases are TGCGCCAGCAGCTCAGGAGCAAGGAGACAGAGCAGCTCCTACAATGAGCAGTTCTTC. It encodes CASSSGARRQSSSYNEQFF.

The genes are TRBV4-3 and TRBJ1-1; maybe TRBD1 (6 bases). Per the germline V gene, CDR1 is LGHNA and CDR2 is YSLEER. Trimming pared 0 bases from V and 1 base from J, leaving 9 bases between. This CDR3 comprises 15 residues. The CDR3 DNA is TGCGCCAGCAGCCAAGAGACAGGCTGGAACACTGAAGCTTTCTTT. It yields the protein CASSQETGWNTEAFF.

The rearrangement joins TRBV11-3 to TRBJ2-2; D is perhaps TRBD1 or TRBD2 (5 bases each). CDR3 length equals 18 residues. Trimming left V 5 bases short and J 8 bases short, with 27 bases between. CDR1 is SGHNT, CDR2 YENEEA, per germline. CDR3 in amino acids: CASSPLSGTEPAGGELFF. The CDR3 region has the DNA TGTGCCAGCAGCCCACTATCCGGGACCGAGCCGGCCGGTGGGGAGCTGTTTTTT.

This sequence joins TRBV19 and TRBJ1-1; 8 bases match TRBD1. After removal of 2 bases from V and 6 bases from J, the junction contained 5 bases not matched to a gene. CDR1 LNHDA and CDR2 SQIVND come from the germline V gene (reference sequence). This CDR3 comprises 14 residues. The CDR3 sequence is CASSINRGVAEAFF. CDR3 DNA: TGTGCCAGTAGTATAAACAGGGGGGTAGCTGAAGCTTTCTTT.